The 19 T cell receptor beta chains in this list originate from one sample, sequenced in a study of blood T cells in healthy people across ages. Combining a sample-barcoded 5' primer with a J-beta primer mix, a second PCR ran for about 7 to 12 cycles. A single record per CDR3 protein comes from TCRdb applying MiXCR to the 5' RACE reads. The sample holds approximately 900,000 distinct CDR3 sequences, 25% to 30% seen once. The sample was also reused in another study, on T cells of mothers and their children.

Sequencing used blood. Every receptor here comes from a woman between 40 and 50 years old in good health.

This clonotype was counted a single time. The chain has TRBV27 and TRBJ2-7, with 11 bases aligning to TRBD1. The germline CDR1 and CDR2 sequences are MNHEY and SMNVEV (reference sequence). The CDR3 consists of 15 residues. J gave up 2 bases and V 8 bases, and 8 bases lay outside the gene matches. CDR3 sequence reads: CASRGRGQGAYEQYF. In nucleotides, the CDR3 is TGTGCCAGCCGTGGACGGGGACAGGGGGCCTACGAGCAGTACTTC.

The rearrangement links TRBV6-2 or TRBV6-3 to TRBJ1-5, with D perhaps matching TRBD1 (6 bases). Looked up from germline, CDR1 is MNHEY and CDR2 is SVGEGT. Trimming cost V 0 bases and J 4 bases, with 13 bases left between them. The CDR3 is made up of 16 amino acids. CDR3 bases: TGTGCCAGCAGTTACTCATCGGGAGGGGGGAATCAGCCCCAGCATTTT. Protein product: CASSYSSGGGNQPQHF.

About this clonotype: A much bigger clone sits one base away, suggesting this may be a read error. As DNA, the CDR3 is TGTGCCAGCAGCATGCGCGTAGGGGGAGAGACCCAGTACTTC. Translation gives CASSMRVGGETQYF. This chain links TRBV7-9 with TRBJ2-7; maybe TRBD1 (6 bases). The J call is doubtful: the DNA matches TRBJ2-5 better. CDR1 and CDR2 from the germline V gene are SEHNR and FQNEAQ (reference sequence). The CDR3 spans 14 residues.

V usage is TRBV18 and J usage is TRBJ1-2, with unresolved D. V was pared by 0 bases and J by 4 bases, with 15 bases between. CDR1 KGHSH and CDR2 LQKENI come from the germline V gene. The CDR3 runs to 16 residues. CDR3: CASSPPSLNPSYGYTF. CDR3 nucleotide sequence: TGTGCCAGCTCACCACCTTCCTTGAACCCGAGCTATGGCTACACCTTC. Full variable domain (remainder filled in from reference TRBV18 and TRBJ1-2): NAGVMQNPRHLVRRRGQEARLRCSPMKGHSHVYWYRQLPEEGLKFMVYLQKENIIDESGMPKERFSAEFPKEGPSILRIQQVVRGDSAAYFCASSPPSLNPSYGYTFGSGTRLTVV.

The gene calls are TRBV9 and TRBJ1-2, with 7 bases that match TRBD1. CDR3 length equals 14 residues. Germline loops: CDR1 SGDLS, CDR2 YYNGEE. V shed 4 bases and J 4 bases; nucleotides not matched to a gene: 7. The CDR3 is CASSQATGTYGYTF. CDR3 bases: TGTGCCAGCAGCCAAGCGACAGGGACCTATGGCTACACCTTC.

This clonotype was observed a few times. This rearrangement joins TRBV12-3 or TRBV12-4 to TRBJ2-3; D possibly corresponds to TRBD2 (5 bases). The V gene lost 7 bases and the J gene lost 5 bases, with 16 bases spanning the gap. The CDR3 consists of 14 residues. The CDR3 reads CASTPGLEGDTQYF. CDR3 DNA: TGTGCCAGCACCCCAGGACTCGAGGGAGATACGCAGTATTTT.

Only one count was recorded for this clonotype. At one of its ends the junction is not consistent with the germline gene, which may arise from a read error. The chain uses TRBV2 and TRBJ1-4; D call uncertain. This CDR3 region has 11 residues. Per the germline V gene, CDR1 is SNHLY and CDR2 is FYNNEI. This chain's CDR3 is CASSLGERLFF. Here the CDR3 DNA reads TGTGCCAGCAGTCTCGGGGAAAGACTGTTTTTT.

This clonotype was recorded at least ten times. The rearrangement joins TRBV12-3 or TRBV12-4 to TRBJ2-1, with TRBD2 identical over 8 bases. The CDR3 is 15 amino acids. Trimming cost V 8 bases and J 4 bases; bases outside gene matches: 10. CDR3 in amino acids: CASVSGTPEYNEQFF. DNA of the CDR3: TGTGCCAGCGTTAGCGGGACCCCAGAGTACAATGAGCAGTTCTTC.

V gene TRBV3-1 combines with J gene TRBJ2-7; D is uncertain. V lost 1 base to trimming and J lost 6 bases, with 22 bases between them. There are 17 residues in the CDR3. From germline, CDR1 is LGHDT and CDR2 YNNKEL (reference sequence). The CDR3: CASSQGSLISNSVEQYF. CDR3 bases: TGTGCCAGCAGCCAAGGGTCCCTCATTTCAAATTCCGTCGAGCAGTACTTC.

In its sample, this clonotype was seen a few times. V is TRBV20-1 and J is TRBJ1-1; D uncertain. The germline V gene encodes CDR1 DFQATT and CDR2 SNEGSKA (reference sequence). The CDR3 extends over 12 amino acids. The V and J ends lost 5 bases and 2 bases respectively, with 9 bases between them. The chain's CDR3 is CSALYRNTEAFF. The CDR3 DNA sequence: TGCAGTGCTCTGTATCGAAACACTGAAGCTTTCTTT.

There are a few counts of this clonotype. The V and J genes are TRBV20-1 and TRBJ2-7, with TRBD1 matching 10 bases. This CDR3 region has 15 residues. Trimming cost V 4 bases and J 2 bases; bases outside gene matches: 8. Per germline, CDR1 DFQATT and CDR2 SNEGSKA (reference sequence). The CDR3 is CSANPDRGQAYEQYF. The CDR3 DNA sequence: TGCAGTGCTAACCCCGACAGGGGGCAAGCCTACGAGCAGTACTTC.

The chain joins TRBV20-1 to TRBJ1-2; D gene uncertain. Germline CDR1 reads DFQATT; CDR2 reads SNEGSKA (reference sequence). The V gene lost 3 bases and the J gene lost 5 bases, with 19 bases spanning the gap. The CDR3 consists of 15 residues. CDR3 DNA sequence: TGCAGTGCTAGTGAAGGACCGGGCGAAGGATATGGCTACACCTTC. It specifies CSASEGPGEGYGYTF.

V usage is TRBV24-1 and J usage is TRBJ2-5, with D tentatively TRBD1 (5 bases). The CDR3 contains 15 residues. The V end was cut by 5 bases, the J end by 3 bases, with 15 bases between. The germline V gene encodes CDR1 KGHDR and CDR2 SFDVKD. The CDR3 loop is CATSGTKTAEETQYF. The CDR3 region has the DNA TGTGCCACCAGTGGAACAAAGACAGCAGAAGAGACCCAGTACTTC.

With regard to this clonotype: It may be a read error: a sequence one base away is much more abundant. DNA for the CDR3: TGTGTCATCAGTGACGACAGCTATGGCTACACCTTC. It codes for CVISDDSYGYTF. V usage is TRBV10-3 and J usage is TRBJ1-2; D is perhaps TRBD1 (5 bases). The CDR3 runs to 12 residues. CDR1 ENHRY and CDR2 SYGVKD come from the germline V gene.

The chain uses TRBV7-8 and TRBJ2-5, with D perhaps assigned TRBD1 or TRBD2 (7 bases each). The germline V gene encodes CDR1 SGHVS and CDR2 FQNEAQ. CDR3 length: 18 residues. V lost 5 bases, J lost 4 bases, and 26 bases lay in between. The CDR3 region has the DNA TGTGCCAGCAGCATGGGGCAGGGGGGGGGCAGAGGCCGAGAGACCCAGTACTTC. This translates into CASSMGQGGGRGRETQYF.

The V call is TRBV12-3 or TRBV12-4, the J call TRBJ2-3; D is unresolved. V lost 5 bases, J lost 7 bases, and 7 bases lay in between. CDR3 length equals 11 residues. CDR3 region: CASSAAYTQYF. In DNA, the CDR3 is TGTGCCAGCAGTGCAGCCTATACGCAGTATTTT.

This clonotype was observed many times. The chain employs TRBV5-4 and TRBJ2-7; D possibly corresponds to TRBD2 (6 bases). V was shortened by 4 bases and J by 4 bases, with 12 bases between the two germline ends. The length of the CDR3 is 13 residues. In germline, CDR1 is SGHNT, CDR2 YYREEE (reference sequence). In DNA form, the CDR3 reads TGTGCCAGCAGCCACATGCGGGAATACGAGCAGTACTTC. Amino acid sequence: CASSHMREYEQYF.

Note on this clonotype: Sequence at one end of the junction differs from germline and may be a read error. V and J are TRBV6-1 and TRBJ2-6, with a tentative D call TRBD1 (5 bases). Germline assignment: CDR1 MNHNS and CDR2 SASEGT. The CDR3 totals 16 residues. CDR3 loop: CASTKGPSSGADVLTF. CDR3 sequence (DNA): TGTGCCAGCACGAAGGGCCCCAGCTCTGGGGCCGACGTCCTGACTTTC.

This clonotype was recorded at least ten times. The DNA for the CDR3 is TGTGCCAGCAGCTTACAGAACACAGATACGCAGTATTTT. Its translation is CASSLQNTDTQYF. The gene calls are TRBV7-9 and TRBJ2-3; D remains unclear. CDR1 is SEHNR and CDR2 is FQNEAQ in the germline V gene (reference sequence). The CDR3 totals 13 residues. The V end lost 2 bases, the J end lost 2 bases, and 5 bases lay between the germline ends.